This TCR beta chain was documented in a study of CD8 T cells in Susac syndrome. The study sequenced TCR beta in blood CD8+ and CD4+ T cells. Both CD4+ and CD8+ T cells were negatively isolated, and TEMRA cells underwent FACS enrichment. Reverse transcription of roughly 0.5 to 1 ug RNA used random hexamers. Amplification of TCR beta CDR3 across 54 Vbeta and 13 Jbeta was performed with immunoSEQ multiplex PCR. TCRdb analysed the immunoSEQ multiplex PCR reads with MiXCR anew, one entry per CDR3 protein. The table records roughly 130,000 distinct CDR3 sequences, 90% to 95% of them present only once. This clonotype appeared a single time. Antigen: not known. V trimming: 6 bases; J trimming: 1 base; junction bases outside the gene matches: 5. The CDR3 is 14 amino acids. Looked up from germline, CDR1 is SQVTM and CDR2 is ANQGSEA. General observations from the study: Acknowledgment was made by the study that its TCR sequencing and HLA analysis involved a relatively small number of individuals.

The TCR originated in a human donor with multiple sclerosis. The source material was CD4+ T cells from PBMCs. The chain uses TRBV29-1 and TRBJ2-5; 10 nucleotides align to TRBD2. The CDR3 DNA sequence: TGCAGCGTGGGAGCGGGAGGGCTCCAAGAGACCCAGTACTTC. Translation: CSVGAGGLQETQYF.